Listed here are 4 T cell receptor beta chains from one sample, sequenced in a study of CD8+CD57+ T cells in acquired aplastic anemia. The template used for profiling TCR beta VDJ and CDR3 was genomic DNA. TCRdb recomputed calls from the reads with MiXCR, one row per CDR3 protein. The profile shows 150,000 to 200,000 distinct CDR3 sequences, approximately 40% of them singletons. The sample was sorted CD4+, CD8+, or CD8+CD57+ T cells (not recorded which) from PBMCs. The receptors originated from a human donor in good health.

This clonotype was detected only a few times. The chain uses TRBV7-2 and TRBJ2-1; D unresolved. There are 12 residues in the CDR3. V was trimmed by 2 bases and J by 7 bases, leaving 6 bases between them. Germline V CDR1 and CDR2: SGHTA, FQGNSA. The CDR3 reads CASSLWGNEQFF. The CDR3, as DNA: TGTGCCAGCAGCTTATGGGGAAATGAGCAGTTCTTC.

Ten or more counts support this clonotype. This sequence joins TRBV20-1 and TRBJ1-1; 7 bases line up with TRBD1. Trimming removed 2 bases from V and 5 bases from J; junction bases left unmatched: 11. Germline values: CDR1 DFQATT, CDR2 SNEGSKA (reference sequence). The CDR3 runs to 15 residues. The CDR3 coding sequence is TGCAGTGCTAGAACCCTGCGAGGGACAGTAACTGAAGCTTTCTTT. As protein: CSARTLRGTVTEAFF.

This clonotype was seen ten or more times. This sequence joins TRBV6-1 and TRBJ1-5, with 7 positions matching TRBD1. Per germline, CDR1 MNHNS and CDR2 SASEGT. With 0 bases clipped from V and 3 bases from J, the junction kept 5 bases outside the gene matches. The CDR3 is 16 amino acids. In nucleotides, the CDR3 is TGTGCCAGCAGTGAAGCTGCGGGACAGAACAATCAGCCCCAGCATTTT. Translating it yields CASSEAAGQNNQPQHF.

The chain uses TRBV7-3 and TRBJ2-5, with TRBD1 as a possible D gene (6 bases). V shed 4 bases and J shed 5 bases, with 11 bases lying between them. The CDR3 totals 13 residues. Per germline, CDR1 SGHTA and CDR2 FQGTGA. CDR3 DNA sequence: TGTGCCAGCAGCTACAGGGAGTGGGAGACCCAGTACTTC. It translates to CASSYREWETQYF.